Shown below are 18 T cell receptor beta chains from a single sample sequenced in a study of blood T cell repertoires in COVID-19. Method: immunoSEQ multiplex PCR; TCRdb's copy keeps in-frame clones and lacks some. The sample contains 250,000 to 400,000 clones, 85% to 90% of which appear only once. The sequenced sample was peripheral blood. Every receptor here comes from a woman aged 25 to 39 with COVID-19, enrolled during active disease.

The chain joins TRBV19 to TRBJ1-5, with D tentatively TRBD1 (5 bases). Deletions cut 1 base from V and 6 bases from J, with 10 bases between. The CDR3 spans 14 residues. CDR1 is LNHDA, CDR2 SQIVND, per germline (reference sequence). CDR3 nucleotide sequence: TGTGCCAGTAGTATAGTGGGGGGAAGTCAGCCCCAGCATTTT. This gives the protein CASSIVGGSQPQHF. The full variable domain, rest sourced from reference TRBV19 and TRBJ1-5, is DGGITQSPKYLFRKEGQNVTLSCEQNLNHDAMYWYRQDPGQGLRLIYYSQIVNDFQKGDIAEGYSVSREKKESFPLTVTSAQKNPTAFYLCASSIVGGSQPQHFGDGTRLSIL.

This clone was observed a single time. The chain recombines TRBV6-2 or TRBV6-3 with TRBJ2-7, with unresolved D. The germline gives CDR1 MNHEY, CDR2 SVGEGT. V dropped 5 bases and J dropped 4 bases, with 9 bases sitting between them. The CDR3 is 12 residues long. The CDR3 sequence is CASSPHHYEQYF. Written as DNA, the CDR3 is TGTGCCAGCAGTCCCCATCATTACGAGCAGTACTTC.

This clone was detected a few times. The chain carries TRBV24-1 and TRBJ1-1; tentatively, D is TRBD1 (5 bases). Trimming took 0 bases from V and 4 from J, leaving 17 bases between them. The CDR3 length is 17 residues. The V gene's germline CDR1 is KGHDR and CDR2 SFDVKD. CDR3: CATSDLRAWGRGTEAFF. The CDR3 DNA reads TGTGCCACCAGTGATTTGAGGGCATGGGGAAGGGGCACTGAAGCTTTCTTT.

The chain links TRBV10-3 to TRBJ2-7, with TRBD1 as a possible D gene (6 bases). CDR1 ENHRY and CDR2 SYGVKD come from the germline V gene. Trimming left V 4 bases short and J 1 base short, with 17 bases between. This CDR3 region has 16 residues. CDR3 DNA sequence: TGTGCCATCAGTGGCGGTAGTCAGGGGCTTTCCTACGAGCAGTACTTC. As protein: CAISGGSQGLSYEQYF.

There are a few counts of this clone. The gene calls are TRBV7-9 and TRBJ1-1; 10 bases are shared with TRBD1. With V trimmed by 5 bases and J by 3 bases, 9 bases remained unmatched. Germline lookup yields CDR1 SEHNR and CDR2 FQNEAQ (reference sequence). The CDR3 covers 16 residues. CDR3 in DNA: TGTGCCAGCAGCCGGACAGGGGGAAGGGGAGACACTGAAGCTTTCTTT. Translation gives CASSRTGGRGDTEAFF.

CDR3 sequence reads: CASSPTISSYNEQFF. CDR3 DNA sequence: TGTGCCAGCAGTCCGACAATCAGCTCCTACAATGAGCAGTTCTTC. This chain links TRBV27 with TRBJ2-1; no definite D call. Looked up from germline, CDR1 is MNHEY and CDR2 is SMNVEV (reference sequence). Deletions cut 5 bases from V and 0 bases from J, with 11 bases between. The CDR3 is made up of 15 amino acids.

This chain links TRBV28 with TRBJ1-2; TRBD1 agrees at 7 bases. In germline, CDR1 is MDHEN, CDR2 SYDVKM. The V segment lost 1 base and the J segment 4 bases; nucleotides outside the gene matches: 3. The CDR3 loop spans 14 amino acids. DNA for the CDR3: TGTGCCAGCAGTTTATTAGGGGGCACCTATGGCTACACCTTC. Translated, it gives CASSLLGGTYGYTF.

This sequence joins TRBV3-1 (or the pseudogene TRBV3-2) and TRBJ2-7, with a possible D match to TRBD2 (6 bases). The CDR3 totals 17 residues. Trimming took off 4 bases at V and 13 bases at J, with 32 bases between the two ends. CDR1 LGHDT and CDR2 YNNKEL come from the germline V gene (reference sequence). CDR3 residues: CASSRKGPRDSFLRFYF. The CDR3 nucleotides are TGTGCCAGCAGCCGCAAAGGGCCCCGGGACTCCTTTCTACGTTTCTACTTC.

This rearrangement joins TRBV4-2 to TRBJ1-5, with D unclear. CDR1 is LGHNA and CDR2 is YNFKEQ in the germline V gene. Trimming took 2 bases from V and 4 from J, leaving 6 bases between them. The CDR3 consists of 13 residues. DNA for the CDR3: TGTGCCAGCAGCCAATCCGGGAATCAGCCCCAGCATTTT. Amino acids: CASSQSGNQPQHF.

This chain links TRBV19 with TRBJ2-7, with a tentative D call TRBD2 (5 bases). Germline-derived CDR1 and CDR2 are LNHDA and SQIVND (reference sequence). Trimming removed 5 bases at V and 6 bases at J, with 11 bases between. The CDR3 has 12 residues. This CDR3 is CASSPSLGEQYF. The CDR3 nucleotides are TGTGCCAGTAGTCCTTCACTAGGCGAGCAGTACTTC. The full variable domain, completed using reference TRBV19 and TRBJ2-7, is DGGITQSPKYLFRKEGQNVTLSCEQNLNHDAMYWYRQDPGQGLRLIYYSQIVNDFQKGDIAEGYSVSREKKESFPLTVTSAQKNPTAFYLCASSPSLGEQYFGPGTRLTVT.

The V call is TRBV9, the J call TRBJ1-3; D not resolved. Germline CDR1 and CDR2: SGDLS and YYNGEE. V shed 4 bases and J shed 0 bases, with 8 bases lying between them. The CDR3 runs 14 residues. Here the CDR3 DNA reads TGTGCCAGCAGCCACGGTAGCTCTGGAAACACCATATATTTT. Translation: CASSHGSSGNTIYF.

The CDR3 sequence: CASSSALEETQYF. In DNA, the CDR3 is TGTGCCAGCAGTTCTGCCCTAGAAGAGACCCAGTACTTC. This sequence joins TRBV12-3 or TRBV12-4 and TRBJ2-5; D is undetermined. The V end lost 4 bases, the J end lost 3 bases, and 9 bases lay between the germline ends. The CDR3 covers 13 residues.

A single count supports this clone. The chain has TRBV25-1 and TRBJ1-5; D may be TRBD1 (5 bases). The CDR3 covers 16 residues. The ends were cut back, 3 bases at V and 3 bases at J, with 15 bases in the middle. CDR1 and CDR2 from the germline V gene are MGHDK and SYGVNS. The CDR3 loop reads CASSDGASPFNQPQHF. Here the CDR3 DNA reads TGTGCCAGCAGTGATGGGGCTTCCCCCTTCAATCAGCCCCAGCATTTT. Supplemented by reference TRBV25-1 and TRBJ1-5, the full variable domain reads EADIYQTPRYLVIGTGKKITLECSQTMGHDKMYWYQQDPGMELHLIHYSYGVNSTEKGDLSSESTVSRIRTEHFPLTLESARPSHTSQYLCASSDGASPFNQPQHFGDGTRLSIL.

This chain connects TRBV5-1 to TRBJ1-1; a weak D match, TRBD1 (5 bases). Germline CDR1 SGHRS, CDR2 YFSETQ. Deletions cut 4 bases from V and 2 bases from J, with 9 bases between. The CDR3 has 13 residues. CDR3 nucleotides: TGCGCCAGCAGCGCTCAGGGAAACACTGAAGCTTTCTTT. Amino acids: CASSAQGNTEAFF.

CDR3 sequence: CASSGQLAGGTDTQYF. The CDR3 coding sequence is TGTGCCAGCAGCGGACAACTAGCGGGAGGCACAGATACGCAGTATTTT. This chain links TRBV9 with TRBJ2-3, with TRBD2 matching 11 bases. CDR3 length equals 16 residues. The V gene end was trimmed by 3 bases and the J gene end by 1 base; junction bases not matched to a gene: 4. Germline V lookup: CDR1 SGDLS, CDR2 YYNGEE.

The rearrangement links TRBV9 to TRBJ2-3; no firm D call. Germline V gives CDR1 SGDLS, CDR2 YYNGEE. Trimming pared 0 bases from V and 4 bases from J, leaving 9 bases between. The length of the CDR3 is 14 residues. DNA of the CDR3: TGTGCCAGCAGCGTAGGAGTTGATGCAGATACGCAGTATTTT. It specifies CASSVGVDADTQYF.

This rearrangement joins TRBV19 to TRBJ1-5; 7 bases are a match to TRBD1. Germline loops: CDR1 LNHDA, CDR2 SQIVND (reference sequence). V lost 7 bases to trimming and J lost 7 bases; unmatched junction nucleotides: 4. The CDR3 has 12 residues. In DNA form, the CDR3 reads TGTGCCAGTAACAGGGGATTCCAGCCCCAGCATTTT. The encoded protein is CASNRGFQPQHF.

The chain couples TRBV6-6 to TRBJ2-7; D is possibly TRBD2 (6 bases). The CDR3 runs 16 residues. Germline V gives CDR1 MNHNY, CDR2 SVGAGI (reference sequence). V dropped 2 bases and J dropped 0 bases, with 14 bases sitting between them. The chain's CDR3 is CASSYNGPAGSYEQYF. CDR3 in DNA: TGTGCCAGCAGTTACAATGGTCCAGCGGGCTCCTACGAGCAGTACTTC.